This passage covers 19 T cell receptor beta chains from one sample sequenced in a study of blood T cell repertoires in COVID-19. This table comes from immunoSEQ multiplex PCR, and its TCRdb copy is limited to in-frame clones, with some not included. Of some 290,000 clones detected, less than 85% appear once; the ten largest clones hold under 5.5%. Sequencing input: peripheral blood. The receptor set was obtained from a man aged 60 to 69 who had recovered from COVID-19.

V is TRBV6-6 and J is TRBJ2-7; the match to TRBD1 covers 10 bases. The CDR3 has 13 amino acids. The V gene end was trimmed by 6 bases and the J gene end by 5 bases; junction bases not matched to a gene: 4. The germline gives CDR1 MNHNY, CDR2 SVGAGI (reference sequence). The CDR3 here is CASRGQGFDEQYF. The CDR3 DNA sequence: TGTGCCAGCAGGGGACAGGGGTTCGACGAGCAGTACTTC.

This chain uses TRBV10-3 with TRBJ2-7; TRBD1 might be the D (6 bases). The germline V and J ends were trimmed by 10 bases and 2 bases, with 15 bases remaining between them. This CDR3 has 13 amino acids. Germline CDR1 is ENHRY and CDR2 is SYGVKD. CDR3 coding DNA: TGTGCCACCCTGCTACAGGGAGCCTACGAGCAGTACTTC. Protein: CATLLQGAYEQYF.

The J gene is TRBJ2-3, the V gene TRBV27, with TRBD2 matching 8 bases. The V and J ends lost 4 bases and 0 bases, in that order; junction bases with no gene match: 6. The CDR3 sequence is 16 residues long. Germline values: CDR1 MNHEY, CDR2 SMNVEV (reference sequence). The CDR3 protein is CASSSRLALSTDTQYF. In nucleotides, the CDR3 is TGTGCCAGCAGTTCCCGACTAGCGCTCAGCACAGATACGCAGTATTTT.

V and J are TRBV30 and TRBJ2-5, with D tentatively TRBD1 (6 bases). The CDR3 length is 14 residues. The V end was cut by 5 bases, the J end by 1 base, with 14 bases between. Germline CDR1 and CDR2: GTSNPN and SVGIG (reference sequence). In DNA form, the CDR3 reads TGTGCCTGGGAAAGACAGGCTGTCCAAGAGACCCAGTACTTC. This gives the protein CAWERQAVQETQYF.

This rearrangement joins TRBV19 to TRBJ2-5, with TRBD1 matching 12 bases. The CDR3 spans 15 residues. Unmatched junction bases numbered 9, after V lost 8 bases and J lost 5 bases. CDR1 LNHDA and CDR2 SQIVND come from the germline V gene (reference sequence). CDR3 sequence reads: CASSSSGTGGETQYF. The CDR3, as DNA: TGTGCCAGTTCCTCATCCGGGACAGGGGGCGAGACCCAGTACTTC.

This clone was seen a single time. V gene TRBV4-1 combines with J gene TRBJ1-5, with TRBD1 identical over 9 bases. The CDR3 has 17 residues. Germline V CDR1 and CDR2: MGHRA, YSYEKL. J lost 1 base, V lost 1 base, and 5 bases had no gene match. The CDR3 sequence is CASSQGRGQGSNQPQHF. In nucleotides, the CDR3 is TGCGCCAGCAGCCAAGGGAGAGGACAGGGGAGCAATCAGCCCCAGCATTTT.

V is TRBV27 and J is TRBJ2-6; D is undetermined. Looked up from germline, CDR1 is MNHEY and CDR2 is SMNVEV (reference sequence). V shed 5 bases and J shed 1 base, with 6 bases lying between them. This CDR3 comprises 14 residues. CDR3: CASSLLSGANVLTF. The CDR3 nucleotides are TGTGCCAGCAGTCTCCTATCTGGGGCCAACGTCCTGACTTTC.

The chain joins TRBV5-1 to TRBJ2-7; TRBD1 is a possible D gene (5 bases). Germline-derived CDR1 and CDR2 are SGHRS and YFSETQ. The CDR3 is 15 amino acids. The ends were cut back, 3 bases at V and 0 bases at J, with 13 bases in the middle. The CDR3 DNA is TGCGCCAGCAGCTCTCGGCAGGGAATCTCCTACGAGCAGTACTTC. This encodes CASSSRQGISYEQYF.

This clone was observed a few times. V and J are TRBV24-1 and TRBJ1-5; D remains ambiguous. The CDR3 extends over 14 amino acids. Germline V gene data show CDR1 as KGHDR and CDR2 as SFDVKD. Trimming stripped 9 bases from V and 0 bases from J, with 11 bases between. Here the CDR3 DNA reads TGTGCCACCGGTGGGCAGGATAGCAATCAGCCCCAGCATTTT. The encoded protein is CATGGQDSNQPQHF.

This clone was detected only a few times. The V and J genes are TRBV6-6 and TRBJ2-7; the match to TRBD2 covers 7 bases. V gave up 6 bases and J gave up 3 bases; unmatched junction bases: 2. Germline CDR1 MNHNY, CDR2 SVGAGI (reference sequence). This CDR3 is built from 12 residues. CDR3: CASRASGYEQYF. The CDR3 nucleotides read TGTGCCAGCAGGGCTAGCGGCTACGAGCAGTACTTC.

The gene calls are TRBV11-2 and TRBJ2-2; D uncertain. There are 15 residues in the CDR3. V was trimmed by 0 bases and J by 4 bases, leaving 9 bases between them. In germline, CDR1 is SGHAT, CDR2 FQNNGV. CDR3 coding DNA: TGTGCCAGCAGCTTAGATAGGAGCCCCACCGGGGAGCTGTTTTTT. This gives the protein CASSLDRSPTGELFF.

The V gene is TRBV24-1, the J gene TRBJ2-3; 12 positions agree with TRBD2. Trimming cost V 3 bases and J 3 bases; bases outside gene matches: 3. Germline CDR1 is KGHDR and CDR2 is SFDVKD. This CDR3 has 16 residues. The chain's CDR3 is CATSDRTSGETDTQYF. Written as DNA, the CDR3 is TGTGCCACCAGTGATAGGACTAGCGGGGAGACAGATACGCAGTATTTT.

The chain recombines TRBV5-1 with TRBJ1-2, with D tentatively TRBD1 (5 bases). Germline CDR1 is SGHRS and CDR2 is YFSETQ. The CDR3 is 14 residues long. Trimming took 2 bases from V and 5 from J, leaving 13 bases between them. This CDR3 reads CASSFQGFSYGYTF. CDR3 nucleotides: TGCGCCAGCAGCTTCCAGGGTTTCTCGTATGGCTACACCTTC.

This sequence joins TRBV15 and TRBJ2-3, with D possibly being TRBD2 (5 bases). Germline lookup yields CDR1 LNHNV and CDR2 YYDKDF (reference sequence). CDR3 length equals 16 residues. Trimming removed 3 bases at V and 1 base at J, with 14 bases between. CDR3 sequence: CATSRGTGVRTDTQYF. The CDR3 DNA reads as TGTGCCACCAGCAGGGGAACCGGGGTCCGCACAGATACGCAGTATTTT.

The CDR3 sequence: CASSLMGASEQYF. The CDR3 DNA reads TGTGCCAGCAGTTTAATGGGGGCGTCCGAGCAGTACTTC. This chain links TRBV12-3 or TRBV12-4 with TRBJ2-7; possible D gene TRBD1, 6 bases. Trimming left V 2 bases short and J 6 bases short, with 11 bases between. The CDR3 has 13 residues.

This clone has just a few counts. The chain links TRBV18 to TRBJ2-6; the D is unclear. Trimming stripped 0 bases from V and 3 bases from J, with 3 bases between. CDR3 length equals 14 residues. Germline CDR1 is KGHSH and CDR2 is LQKENI. CDR3 in amino acids: CASSPPVGANVLTF. CDR3 nucleotide sequence: TGTGCCAGCTCACCACCCGTTGGGGCCAACGTCCTGACTTTC.

The chain is built from TRBV6-5 and TRBJ1-5; D is perhaps TRBD1 (6 bases). The length of the CDR3 is 13 residues. Germline V lookup: CDR1 MNHEY, CDR2 SVGAGI. Trimming took off 7 bases at V and 6 bases at J, with 13 bases between the two ends. The CDR3 loop is CASTHREGQPQHF. The DNA for the CDR3 is TGTGCCAGCACTCACAGGGAGGGTCAGCCCCAGCATTTT.

The chain joins TRBV7-2 to TRBJ1-5, with TRBD1 as a possible D gene (5 bases). Germline values: CDR1 SGHTA, CDR2 FQGNSA. V lost 5 bases and J lost 4, with 15 bases in between. The length of the CDR3 is 15 residues. CDR3 bases: TGTGCCAGCAGCCAAGGAGCCGGGGGGAATCAGCCCCAGCATTTT. This translates into CASSQGAGGNQPQHF.

V usage is TRBV5-6 and J usage is TRBJ2-7, with 13 nucleotides matching TRBD2. This CDR3 is 15 amino acids long. The J segment lost 6 bases and the V segment lost 4 bases, leaving 7 bases of the junction unmatched. Germline V gene sequence: CDR1 SGHDT, CDR2 YYEEEE. CDR3 coding DNA: TGTGCCAGCAGCACAGGACTAGCGGGGGTCTTCGAGCAGTACTTC. Translated: CASSTGLAGVFEQYF.